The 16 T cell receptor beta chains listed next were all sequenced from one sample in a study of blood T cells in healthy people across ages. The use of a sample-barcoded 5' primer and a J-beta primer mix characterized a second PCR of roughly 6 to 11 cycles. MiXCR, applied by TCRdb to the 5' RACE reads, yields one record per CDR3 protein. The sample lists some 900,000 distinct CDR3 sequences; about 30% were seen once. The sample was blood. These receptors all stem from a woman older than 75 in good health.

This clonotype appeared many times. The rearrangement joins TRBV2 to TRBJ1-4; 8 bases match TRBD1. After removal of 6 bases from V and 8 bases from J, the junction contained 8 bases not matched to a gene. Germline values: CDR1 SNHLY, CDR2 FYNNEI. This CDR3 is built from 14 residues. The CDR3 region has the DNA TGTGCCAGCAGATTTCGGACAGGGCCCGAAAAACTGTTTTTT. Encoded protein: CASRFRTGPEKLFF.

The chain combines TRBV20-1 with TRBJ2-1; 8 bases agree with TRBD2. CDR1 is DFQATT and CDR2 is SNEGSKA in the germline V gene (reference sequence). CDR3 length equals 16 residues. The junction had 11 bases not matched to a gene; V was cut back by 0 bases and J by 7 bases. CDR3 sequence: CSAREPISGTWNEQFF. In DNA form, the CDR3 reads TGCAGTGCTAGAGAGCCAATTAGCGGGACTTGGAATGAGCAGTTCTTC.

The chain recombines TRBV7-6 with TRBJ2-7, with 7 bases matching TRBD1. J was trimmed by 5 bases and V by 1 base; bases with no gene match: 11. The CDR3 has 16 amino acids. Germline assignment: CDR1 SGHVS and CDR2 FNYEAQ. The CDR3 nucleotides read TGTGCCAGCAGCTTAGTAGTGGGAAGGGGGCTTGACGAGCAGTACTTC. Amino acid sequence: CASSLVVGRGLDEQYF.

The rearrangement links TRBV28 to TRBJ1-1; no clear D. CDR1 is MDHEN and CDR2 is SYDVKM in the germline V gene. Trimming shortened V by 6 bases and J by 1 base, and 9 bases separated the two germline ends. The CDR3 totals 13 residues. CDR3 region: CASRITGNTEAFF. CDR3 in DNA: TGTGCCAGCAGGATCACGGGGAACACTGAAGCTTTCTTT.

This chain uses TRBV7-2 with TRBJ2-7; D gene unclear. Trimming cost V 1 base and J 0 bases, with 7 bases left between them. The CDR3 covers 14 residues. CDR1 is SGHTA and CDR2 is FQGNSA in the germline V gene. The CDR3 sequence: CASSLDQASYEQYF. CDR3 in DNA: TGTGCCAGCAGCTTAGATCAGGCCTCCTACGAGCAGTACTTC.

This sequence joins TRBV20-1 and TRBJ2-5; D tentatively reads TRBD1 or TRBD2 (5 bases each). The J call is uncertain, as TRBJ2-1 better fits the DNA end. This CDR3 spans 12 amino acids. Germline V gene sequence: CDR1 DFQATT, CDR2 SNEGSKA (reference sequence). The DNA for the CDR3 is TGCAGTGCTAGTTTTGGGGGAGAGACCCAGTTCTTC. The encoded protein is CSASFGGETQFF.

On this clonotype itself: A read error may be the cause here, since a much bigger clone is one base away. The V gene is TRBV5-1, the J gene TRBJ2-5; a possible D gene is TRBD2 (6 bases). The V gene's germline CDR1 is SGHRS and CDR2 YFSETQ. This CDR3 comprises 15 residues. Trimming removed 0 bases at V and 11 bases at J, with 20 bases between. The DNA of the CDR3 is TGCGCCAGCAGCTTGGAAACCACAAGGGGCGGGGAGCAGTACTTC. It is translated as CASSLETTRGGEQYF. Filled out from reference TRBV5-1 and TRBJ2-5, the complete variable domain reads KAGVTQTPRYLIKTRGQQVTLSCSPISGHRSVSWYQQTPGQGLQFLFEYFSETQRNKGNFPGRFSGRQFSNSRSEMNVSTLELGDSALYLCASSLETTRGGEQYFGPGTRLLVL.

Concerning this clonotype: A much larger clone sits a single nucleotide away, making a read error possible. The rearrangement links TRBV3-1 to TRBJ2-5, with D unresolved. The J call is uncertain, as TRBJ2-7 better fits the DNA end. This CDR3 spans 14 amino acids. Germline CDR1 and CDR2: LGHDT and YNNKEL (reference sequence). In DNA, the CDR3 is TGTGCCAGCAGCCAAGTTGAAGAGCCCTACGAGCAGTACTTC. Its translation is CASSQVEEPYEQYF.

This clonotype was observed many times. Here the CDR3 DNA reads TGTGCCAGCAGCCTCCAAACTCGTAGGCAGGATATCTACGAGCAGTACTTC. Translated, it gives CASSLQTRRQDIYEQYF. The chain employs TRBV13 and TRBJ2-7; unclear D gene. Per germline, CDR1 PRHDT and CDR2 FYEKMQ (reference sequence). V shed 5 bases and J shed 3 bases, with 23 bases lying between them. The CDR3 loop spans 17 amino acids.

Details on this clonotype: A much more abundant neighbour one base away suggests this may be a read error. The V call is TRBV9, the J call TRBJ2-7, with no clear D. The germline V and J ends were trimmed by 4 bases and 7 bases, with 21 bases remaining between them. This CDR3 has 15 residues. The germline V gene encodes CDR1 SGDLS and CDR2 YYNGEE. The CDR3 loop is CASSPTEVAYNEQYF. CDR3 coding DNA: TGTGCCAGCAGCCCCACAGAAGTGGCCTACAATGAGCAGTACTTC.

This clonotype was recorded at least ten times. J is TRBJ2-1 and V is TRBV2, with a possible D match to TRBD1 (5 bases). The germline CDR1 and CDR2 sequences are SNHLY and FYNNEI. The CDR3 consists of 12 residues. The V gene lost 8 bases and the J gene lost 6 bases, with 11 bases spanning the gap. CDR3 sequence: CASSGHLNEQFF. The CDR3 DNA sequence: TGTGCCAGCTCTGGACACCTCAATGAGCAGTTCTTC.

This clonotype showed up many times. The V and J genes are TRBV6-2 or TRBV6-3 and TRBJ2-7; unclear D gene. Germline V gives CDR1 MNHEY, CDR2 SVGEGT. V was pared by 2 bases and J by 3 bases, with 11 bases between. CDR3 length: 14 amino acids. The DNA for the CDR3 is TGTGCCAGCAGTTACCGGGCGGTGATCTACGAGCAGTACTTC. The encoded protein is CASSYRAVIYEQYF.

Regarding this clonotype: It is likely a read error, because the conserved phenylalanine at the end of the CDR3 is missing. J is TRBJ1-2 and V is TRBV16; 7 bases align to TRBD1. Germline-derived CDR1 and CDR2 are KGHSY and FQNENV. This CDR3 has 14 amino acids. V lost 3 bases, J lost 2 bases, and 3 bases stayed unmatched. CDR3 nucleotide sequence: TGTGCCAGCAGCCAGCTGGGACAGAACTATGGCTACACCTGC. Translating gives CASSQLGQNYGYTC.

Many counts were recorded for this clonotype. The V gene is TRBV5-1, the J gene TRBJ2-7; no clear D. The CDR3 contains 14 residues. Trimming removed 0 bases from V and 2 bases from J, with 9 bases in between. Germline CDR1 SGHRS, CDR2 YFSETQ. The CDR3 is CASSLVVSTYEQYF. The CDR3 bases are TGCGCCAGCAGCTTGGTTGTAAGTACCTACGAGCAGTACTTC. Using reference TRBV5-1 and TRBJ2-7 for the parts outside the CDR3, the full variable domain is KAGVTQTPRYLIKTRGQQVTLSCSPISGHRSVSWYQQTPGQGLQFLFEYFSETQRNKGNFPGRFSGRQFSNSRSEMNVSTLELGDSALYLCASSLVVSTYEQYFGPGTRLTVT.

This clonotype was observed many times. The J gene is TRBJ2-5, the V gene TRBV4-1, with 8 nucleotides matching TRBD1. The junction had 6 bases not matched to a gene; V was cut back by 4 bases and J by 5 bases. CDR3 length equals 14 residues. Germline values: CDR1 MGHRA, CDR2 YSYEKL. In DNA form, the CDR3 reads TGCGCCAGCAGCCTCGGACAGGGTACGGAGACCCAGTACTTC. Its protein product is CASSLGQGTETQYF.

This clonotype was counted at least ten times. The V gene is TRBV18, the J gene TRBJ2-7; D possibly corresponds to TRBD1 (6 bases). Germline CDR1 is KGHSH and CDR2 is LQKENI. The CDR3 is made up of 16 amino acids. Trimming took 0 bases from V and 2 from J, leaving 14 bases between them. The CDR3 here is CASSPPRTAHTYEQYF. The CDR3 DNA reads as TGTGCCAGCTCACCACCGAGGACAGCCCACACCTACGAGCAGTACTTC.